These 23 T cell receptor beta chains originate from one sample sequenced in a study of OX40 agonist ivuxolimab in advanced cancers. The table came from immunoSEQ multiplex PCR; TCRdb's copy has only in-frame clones and leaves some out. In the table there are tens of thousands of clones, roughly 87% of which are singletons. Sequenced here: CD4+ or CD8+ T cells sorted from blood, sampled in a trial of the OX40 agonist ivuxolimab. Every receptor here comes from an adult with an advanced solid tumor such as melanoma, head and neck, liver or kidney cancer.

Note on this clone: Distinct nucleotide sequences in the sample also encode this CDR3. The chain couples TRBV18 to TRBJ2-5; 9 nucleotides match TRBD1. The germline CDR1 and CDR2 sequences are KGHSH and LQKENI. CDR3 length equals 13 residues. After removal of 6 bases from V and 2 bases from J, the junction contained 1 base not matched to a gene. The CDR3, as DNA: TGTGCCAGCTCCGGGACAGGGCAAGAGACCCAGTACTTC. This codes for CASSGTGQETQYF. The full variable domain, rest sourced from reference TRBV18 and TRBJ2-5, is NAGVMQNPRHLVRRRGQEARLRCSPMKGHSHVYWYRQLPEEGLKFMVYLQKENIIDESGMPKERFSAEFPKEGPSILRIQQVVRGDSAAYFCASSGTGQETQYFGPGTRLLVL.

This clone was detected only a few times. The chain is built from TRBV11-1 and TRBJ2-7, with D hard to call. From germline, CDR1 is SGHAT and CDR2 FQDESV (reference sequence). The CDR3 sequence is 14 residues long. V was clipped by 1 base and J by 1 base, with 8 bases between them. CDR3 sequence reads: CASSLGSTSYEQYF. Here the CDR3 DNA reads TGTGCCAGCAGCTTAGGGTCTACTTCCTACGAGCAGTACTTC.

The V call is TRBV19, the J call TRBJ2-1; 8 bases match TRBD2. Germline CDR1 and CDR2: LNHDA and SQIVND (reference sequence). This CDR3 region has 15 residues. With V trimmed by 8 bases and J by 7 bases, 13 bases remained unmatched. DNA for the CDR3: TGTGCCAGTTCGTCTTATCGGGAGGGTGAGAATGAGCAGTTCTTC. Translation gives CASSSYREGENEQFF.

The CDR3 loop is CAISGGGGLNTGELFF. The CDR3 nucleotides are TGTGCCATCAGTGGGGGAGGGGGCCTTAACACCGGGGAGCTGTTTTTT. V usage is TRBV10-3 and J usage is TRBJ2-2; the D gene could be TRBD1 or TRBD2 (7 bases each). Germline V gives CDR1 ENHRY, CDR2 SYGVKD. Deletions cut 4 bases from V and 2 bases from J, with 14 bases between. This CDR3 comprises 16 residues.

The V call is TRBV27, the J call TRBJ2-7, with a tentative D call TRBD1 (6 bases). This CDR3 region has 15 residues. CDR1 is MNHEY, CDR2 SMNVEV, per germline (reference sequence). V was trimmed by 2 bases and J by 2 bases, leaving 13 bases between them. The CDR3 reads CASSLGGRGPYEQYF. In nucleotides, the CDR3 is TGTGCCAGCAGTTTAGGTGGCAGGGGTCCCTACGAGCAGTACTTC.

In its sample, this clone was seen once. V gene TRBV5-1 combines with J gene TRBJ2-1, with TRBD2 as a possible D gene (5 bases). CDR1 and CDR2 from the germline V gene are SGHRS and YFSETQ. Trimming left V 2 bases short and J 3 bases short, with 12 bases between. CDR3 length: 15 residues. This CDR3 reads CASSFSSGNYNEQFF. In DNA form, the CDR3 reads TGCGCCAGCAGCTTTTCGAGCGGTAACTACAATGAGCAGTTCTTC.

The rearrangement joins TRBV13 to TRBJ2-1; weak D call: TRBD2 (5 bases). The CDR3 loop spans 17 amino acids. The germline V and J ends were trimmed by 0 bases and 0 bases, with 12 bases remaining between them. Germline CDR1 PRHDT, CDR2 FYEKMQ (reference sequence). For the CDR3, the DNA is TGTGCCAGCAGCTTAGGCCCCCAGGCGGGCTCCTACAATGAGCAGTTCTTC. Protein sequence: CASSLGPQAGSYNEQFF. The full variable domain, with the rest looked up from reference TRBV13 and TRBJ2-1, is AAGVIQSPRHLIKEKRETATLKCYPIPRHDTVYWYQQGPGQDPQFLISFYEKMQSDKGSIPDRFSAQQFSDYHSELNMSSLELGDSALYFCASSLGPQAGSYNEQFFGPGTRLTVL.

The rearrangement links TRBV15 to TRBJ2-7; D is unresolved. The CDR3 sequence is 16 residues long. Trimming stripped 0 bases from V and 2 bases from J, with 14 bases between. Germline V gene sequence: CDR1 LNHNV, CDR2 YYDKDF (reference sequence). The CDR3 DNA follows: TGTGCCACCAGCAGAGAACCGGGTCAAGCACCCTACGAGCAGTACTTC. Its protein product is CATSREPGQAPYEQYF.

J is TRBJ1-4 and V is TRBV29-1, with 11 bases identical to TRBD1. The CDR3 runs 14 residues. J gave up 7 bases and V 5 bases, and 6 bases lay outside the gene matches. Germline V gene lookup returns CDR1 SQVTM and CDR2 ANQGSEA. The CDR3 loop is CSVKSGTGGEKLFF. The DNA of the CDR3 is TGCAGCGTTAAAAGCGGGACAGGGGGTGAAAAACTGTTTTTT. The complete variable domain, with remaining parts taken from reference TRBV29-1 and TRBJ1-4, reads SAVISQKPSRDICQRGTSLTIQCQVDSQVTMMFWYRQQPGQSLTLIATANQGSEATYESGFVIDKFPISRPNLTFSTLTVSNMSPEDSSIYLCSVKSGTGGEKLFFGSGTQLSVL.

The chain joins TRBV15 to TRBJ2-1; 13 bases match TRBD2. V shed 0 bases and J 9 bases; nucleotides not matched to a gene: 5. This CDR3 has 16 amino acids. CDR1 LNHNV and CDR2 YYDKDF come from the germline V gene (reference sequence). CDR3 residues: CATSRDRGLAGIEQFF. The CDR3 DNA follows: TGTGCCACCAGCAGAGATAGGGGACTAGCGGGAATTGAGCAGTTCTTC.

This chain joins TRBV5-6 and TRBJ2-5; 11 nucleotides align to TRBD2. The germline gives CDR1 SGHDT, CDR2 YYEEEE. Trimming took 0 bases from V and 5 from J; bases not matched to a gene: 0. CDR3 length: 14 amino acids. CDR3 loop: CASSLASGGETQYF. DNA for the CDR3: TGTGCCAGCAGCTTGGCTAGCGGGGGGGAGACCCAGTACTTC.

This chain uses TRBV5-1 with TRBJ2-5, with D tentatively TRBD1 or TRBD2 (5 bases each). V shed 4 bases and J shed 1 base, with 14 bases lying between them. CDR3 length equals 15 residues. Germline assignment: CDR1 SGHRS and CDR2 YFSETQ. The DNA of the CDR3 is TGCGCCAGCAGCACAAACCGGGGCGGCCAAGAGACCCAGTACTTC. It translates to CASSTNRGGQETQYF.

The J gene is TRBJ1-3, the V gene TRBV7-9; D uncertain. CDR3 length: 13 amino acids. Deletions cut 8 bases from V and 4 bases from J, with 12 bases between. The germline CDR1 and CDR2 sequences are SEHNR and FQNEAQ (reference sequence). The CDR3 DNA is TGTGCCAGCCTCGAACTGGGGGGAAACACCATATATTTT. Its protein is CASLELGGNTIYF.

The chain couples TRBV11-2 to TRBJ1-1, with no clear D. CDR3 size: 14 residues. Trimming left V 6 bases short and J 7 bases short, with 18 bases between. The germline CDR1 and CDR2 sequences are SGHAT and FQNNGV. The CDR3 nucleotides read TGTGCCAGCAGACCCGGAGTGGGTAACGTTGAAGCTTTCTTT. This sequence encodes CASRPGVGNVEAFF. The full variable domain, rest sourced from reference TRBV11-2 and TRBJ1-1, is EAGVAQSPRYKIIEKRQSVAFWCNPISGHATLYWYQQILGQGPKLLIQFQNNGVVDDSQLPKDRFSAERLKGVDSTLKIQPAKLEDSAVYLCASRPGVGNVEAFFGQGTRLTVV.

The chain has TRBV7-8 and TRBJ2-2; tentatively, D is TRBD1 or TRBD2 (5 bases each). Trimming removed 1 base at V and 14 bases at J, with 23 bases between. This CDR3 has 16 residues. Per the germline V gene, CDR1 is SGHVS and CDR2 is FQNEAQ. The CDR3 reads CASSLGGDSRLQSLFF. The CDR3 nucleotides read TGTGCCAGCAGCTTAGGAGGGGATAGTCGACTCCAGAGTCTGTTTTTT.

The chain is built from TRBV5-1 and TRBJ1-5, with 9 bases that match TRBD1. With 0 bases clipped from V and 0 bases from J, the junction kept 10 bases outside the gene matches. Germline V gene sequence: CDR1 SGHRS, CDR2 YFSETQ. The CDR3 consists of 19 residues. The CDR3 is CASSLGAGTGPYSNQPQHF. Here the CDR3 DNA reads TGCGCCAGCAGCTTGGGAGCCGGGACAGGGCCTTATAGCAATCAGCCCCAGCATTTT. Drawing the rest from reference TRBV5-1 and TRBJ1-5, the complete variable domain is KAGVTQTPRYLIKTRGQQVTLSCSPISGHRSVSWYQQTPGQGLQFLFEYFSETQRNKGNFPGRFSGRQFSNSRSEMNVSTLELGDSALYLCASSLGAGTGPYSNQPQHFGDGTRLSIL.

V gene TRBV4-2 combines with J gene TRBJ2-3, with a weak D call TRBD2 (5 bases). The germline V and J ends were trimmed by 4 bases and 6 bases, with 14 bases remaining between them. CDR1 and CDR2 from the germline V gene are LGHNA and YNFKEQ. This CDR3 comprises 14 residues. Here the CDR3 DNA reads TGTGCCAGCAGCCGAGGACTGGAGGTGGATACGCAGTATTTT. Encoded protein: CASSRGLEVDTQYF.

This chain links TRBV15 with TRBJ1-1; possible D gene TRBD1, 5 bases. The CDR3 spans 14 residues. Trimming took off 0 bases at V and 12 bases at J, with 17 bases between the two ends. The germline CDR1 and CDR2 sequences are LNHNV and YYDKDF (reference sequence). This CDR3 reads CATSRDRGPRGTFF. DNA for the CDR3: TGTGCCACCAGCAGAGATCGGGGCCCCAGAGGAACTTTCTTT.

The rearrangement uses TRBV4-1 and TRBJ2-7; 7 positions agree with TRBD2. This CDR3 region has 17 residues. The V and J ends lost 3 bases and 1 base, in that order; junction bases with no gene match: 12. Germline CDR1 MGHRA, CDR2 YSYEKL. The CDR3 nucleotides read TGCGCCAGCAGCCAGGACCGGAGAGCGGGAAGTTCCTACGAGCAGTACTTC. Protein: CASSQDRRAGSSYEQYF.

The chain couples TRBV29-1 to TRBJ1-2; D unclear. V dropped 4 bases and J dropped 4 bases, with 10 bases sitting between them. Per germline, CDR1 SQVTM and CDR2 ANQGSEA. CDR3 length equals 12 residues. The CDR3, as DNA: TGCAGCGTTGCAGAGGGAGGCTATGGCTACACCTTC. Encoded protein: CSVAEGGYGYTF.

This chain links TRBV20-1 with TRBJ2-5, with D possibly being TRBD1 (5 bases). CDR1 and CDR2 from the germline V gene are DFQATT and SNEGSKA (reference sequence). This CDR3 contains 11 residues. Trimming removed 3 bases at V and 4 bases at J, with 6 bases between. The CDR3 nucleotides read TGCAGTGCTAGCAGGGCAGAGACCCAGTACTTC. It codes for CSASRAETQYF.

This chain uses TRBV28 with TRBJ2-7; 8 nucleotides agree with TRBD2. Losses at the gene ends were 7 bases for V and 2 bases for J; bases not matched to a gene: 10. CDR3 length: 15 amino acids. Germline CDR1 reads MDHEN; CDR2 reads SYDVKM. CDR3 amino acids: CASTRGGEGTYEQYF. For the CDR3, the DNA is TGTGCCAGCACCCGGGGGGGTGAGGGGACCTACGAGCAGTACTTC.

The chain combines TRBV10-2 with TRBJ2-3; the match to TRBD2 covers 10 bases. Trimming removed 5 bases from V and 7 bases from J; junction bases left unmatched: 6. The germline V gene encodes CDR1 WSHSY and CDR2 SAAADI. The CDR3 contains 14 residues. CDR3 coding DNA: TGCGCCAGCAGTTCGGGACTAGCGTTGAATACGCAGTATTTT. Translating gives CASSSGLALNTQYF.